These 6 T cell receptor beta chains originate from one sample sequenced in a study of Ad26.COV2.S vaccination and SARS-CoV-2 variants. Described treatment: about 20 received Ad26.COV2.S at low or high dose, single or two shots; roughly 5 received placebo; per-sample allocation not given. Day 63 after the first vaccine or placebo injection was the time point for sampling. TCRdb keeps only in-frame clones here, not all; method: immunoSEQ multiplex PCR. The sample yields 300,000 to 400,000 clones, 86% seen once. This specimen consisted of peripheral blood, obtained in a trial of Ad26.COV2.S vaccine versus placebo. These receptors came from a person aged 18 to 59 who received the Ad26.COV2.S COVID-19 vaccine or a placebo.

The chain is built from TRBV6-5 and TRBJ1-5; D not certain. V was cut by 0 bases and J by 4 bases, with 10 bases left in between. CDR1 is MNHEY and CDR2 is SVGAGI in the germline V gene. The CDR3 totals 15 residues. The CDR3 loop reads CASSYSRGQNQPQHF. DNA of the CDR3: TGTGCCAGCAGTTACTCGCGAGGGCAGAATCAGCCCCAGCATTTT.

The chain couples TRBV6-6 to TRBJ2-3, with D unclear. CDR1 MNHNY and CDR2 SVGAGI come from the germline V gene (reference sequence). The CDR3 length is 13 residues. Trimming stripped 2 bases from V and 0 bases from J, with 3 bases between. The DNA for the CDR3 is TGTGCCAGCAGTTACACTAGCACAGATACGCAGTATTTT. It codes for CASSYTSTDTQYF.

This sequence joins TRBV7-2 and TRBJ1-2, with a tentative D call TRBD1 (6 bases). V was pared by 3 bases and J by 10 bases, with 18 bases between. Germline V gene lookup returns CDR1 SGHTA and CDR2 FQGNSA. The CDR3 sequence is 14 residues long. In DNA form, the CDR3 reads TGTGCCAGCAGCTTTAACAGGGAGTTGGTGGACTACACCTTC. It encodes CASSFNRELVDYTF.

The gene calls are TRBV20-1 and TRBJ2-1; a weak D match, TRBD2 (6 bases). The CDR3 runs to 16 residues. The V end lost 3 bases, the J end lost 0 bases, and 15 bases lay between the germline ends. CDR1 is DFQATT and CDR2 is SNEGSKA in the germline V gene (reference sequence). CDR3 in DNA: TGCAGTGCTAGTATCCGGGACTCAAACTCCTACAATGAGCAGTTCTTC. Translated: CSASIRDSNSYNEQFF.

This clone was counted a few times. The gene calls are TRBV5-1 and TRBJ1-2, with 7 bases matching TRBD1. This CDR3 region has 13 residues. The V gene end was trimmed by 0 bases and the J gene end by 7 bases; junction bases not matched to a gene: 3. Per the germline V gene, CDR1 is SGHRS and CDR2 is YFSETQ. The CDR3 DNA reads as TGCGCCAGCAGCTTGGACACAGGGGTTGGCTACACCTTC. It translates to CASSLDTGVGYTF.

This clone was counted once. The rearrangement joins TRBV4-2 to TRBJ2-3, with 10 positions matching TRBD1. The CDR3 length is 16 residues. Germline V lookup: CDR1 LGHNA, CDR2 YNFKEQ. Unmatched junction bases numbered 8, after V lost 1 base and J lost 7 bases. Here the CDR3 DNA reads TGTGCCAGCAGCCAAGTGTGGGACAGGGGAGAGAATACGCAGTATTTT. This encodes CASSQVWDRGENTQYF.